These 30 T cell receptor beta chains were sequenced from one sample in a study of cytomegalovirus exposure and HLA in healthy donors. 13 Jbeta primers and 60 Vbeta primers were used for the PCR. Clones were sequenced by immunoSEQ multiplex PCR, and TCRdb holds only the in-frame ones, with some missing. The sample has about 160,000 clones; roughly 82% are singletons. Source material: PBMCs. All receptors come from a woman in her 50s in good health and CMV-seropositive.

The J gene is TRBJ2-5, the V gene TRBV5-1; possible D gene TRBD2, 5 bases. Germline lookup yields CDR1 SGHRS and CDR2 YFSETQ. Trimming stripped 0 bases from V and 1 base from J, with 7 bases between. The CDR3 has 14 amino acids. The CDR3, as DNA: TGCGCCAGCAGCTTGGGGAGGTCCCAAGAGACCCAGTACTTC. Translating it yields CASSLGRSQETQYF.

This chain joins TRBV6-5 and TRBJ1-5, with TRBD1 as a possible D gene (6 bases). The CDR3 is made up of 16 amino acids. Germline loops: CDR1 MNHEY, CDR2 SVGAGI. Trimming took off 2 bases at V and 0 bases at J, with 11 bases between the two ends. CDR3: CASSYGTSYSNQPQHF. CDR3 DNA sequence: TGTGCCAGCAGTTACGGGACAAGTTATAGCAATCAGCCCCAGCATTTT.

This chain connects TRBV6-1 to TRBJ1-2; TRBD1 agrees at 7 bases. CDR3 size: 16 residues. Germline CDR1 and CDR2: MNHNS and SASEGT. Germline trimming cut 4 bases from V and 5 bases from J; bases unmatched to any gene: 13. The CDR3 protein is CASSVGQADGRYGYTF. The CDR3 DNA follows: TGTGCCAGCAGTGTCGGACAGGCGGATGGGAGGTATGGCTACACCTTC.

The V gene is TRBV6-1, the J gene TRBJ1-2; D not resolved. Trimming cost V 7 bases and J 0 bases, with 9 bases left between them. CDR1 is MNHNS and CDR2 is SASEGT in the germline V gene. The CDR3 runs to 13 residues. The CDR3 spells CASTPDPNYGYTF. DNA of the CDR3: TGTGCCAGCACTCCAGATCCTAACTATGGCTACACCTTC.

This clone was found a few times. The gene calls are TRBV2 and TRBJ2-1; D perhaps matches TRBD2 (6 bases). Germline CDR1 SNHLY, CDR2 FYNNEI. V gave up 6 bases and J gave up 8 bases, with 14 bases separating them. The CDR3 is made up of 13 amino acids. The CDR3 spells CASSRGSGDEQFF. CDR3 coding DNA: TGTGCCAGCAGCCGGGGGAGCGGAGATGAGCAGTTCTTC. Filled out from reference TRBV2 and TRBJ2-1, the complete variable domain reads EPEVTQTPSHQVTQMGQEVILRCVPISNHLYFYWYRQILGQKVEFLVSFYNNEISEKSEIFDDQFSVERPDGSNFTLKIRSTKLEDSAMYFCASSRGSGDEQFFGPGTRLTVL.

The V call is TRBV2, the J call TRBJ1-2; 7 bases line up with TRBD1. CDR3 length: 14 amino acids. The ends lost 5 bases at V and 4 bases at J; junction bases unmatched: 7. In germline, CDR1 is SNHLY, CDR2 FYNNEI. DNA of the CDR3: TGTGCCAGCAGTCGACAGGGAGCAGGCTATGGCTACACCTTC. Amino acid sequence: CASSRQGAGYGYTF.

The chain links TRBV9 to TRBJ2-1; 9 positions match TRBD2. Germline CDR1 and CDR2: SGDLS and YYNGEE. Trimming at V came to 0 bases and at J to 8 bases, leaving 6 bases not matched to a gene. This CDR3 is 15 amino acids long. CDR3 residues: CASSVDRGGADEQFF. The CDR3 DNA is TGTGCCAGCAGCGTAGATCGCGGGGGGGCCGATGAGCAGTTCTTC.

This clone was seen a few times. The genes are TRBV11-1 and TRBJ2-5, with 7 bases fitting TRBD2. The CDR3 sequence is 13 residues long. V lost 5 bases, J lost 3 bases, and 3 bases stayed unmatched. Per the germline V gene, CDR1 is SGHAT and CDR2 is FQDESV (reference sequence). In DNA form, the CDR3 reads TGTGCCAGCAGCCCCCGGGGGGAAGAGACCCAGTACTTC. Amino acid sequence: CASSPRGEETQYF. Based on the CDR3 plus reference TRBV11-1 and TRBJ2-5, the full variable domain is EAEVAQSPRYKITEKSQAVAFWCDPISGHATLYWYRQILGQGPELLVQFQDESVVDDSQLPKDRFSAERLKGVDSTLKIQPAELGDSAMYLCASSPRGEETQYFGPGTRLLVL.

The V gene is TRBV7-9, the J gene TRBJ2-5; a weak D match, TRBD1 (5 bases). Germline CDR1 SEHNR, CDR2 FQNEAQ (reference sequence). The CDR3 length is 15 residues. V shed 0 bases and J shed 5 bases, with 13 bases lying between them. The CDR3 sequence: CASSLAQGSGETQYF. CDR3 nucleotide sequence: TGTGCCAGCAGCTTAGCCCAGGGATCGGGCGAGACCCAGTACTTC.

The CDR3 DNA reads as TGTGCCAGTAGGACAGGGTTGGGAGGTGTTAATTCACCCCTCCACTTT. Protein: CASRTGLGGVNSPLHF. The chain uses TRBV2 and TRBJ1-6; 8 positions match TRBD1. Germline lookup yields CDR1 SNHLY and CDR2 FYNNEI. This CDR3 has 16 amino acids. V was pared by 9 bases and J by 6 bases, with 13 bases of the junction left unmatched.

The chain is built from TRBV19 and TRBJ1-2; TRBD1 aligns across 8 bases. V dropped 6 bases and J dropped 2; count of bases not matched to a gene: 8. The CDR3 has 15 residues. Germline V gene sequence: CDR1 LNHDA, CDR2 SQIVND (reference sequence). CDR3 nucleotides: TGTGCCAGTAGCCCCTGGACAGGGAAGAACTATGGCTACACCTTC. Encoded protein: CASSPWTGKNYGYTF.

The table lists this clone with a few counts. This chain connects TRBV6-6 to TRBJ1-4; 7 nucleotides match TRBD1. V dropped 7 bases and J dropped 7; count of bases not matched to a gene: 15. Germline values: CDR1 MNHNY, CDR2 SVGAGI (reference sequence). The CDR3 consists of 16 residues. The CDR3 sequence is CASKYLGGAGAEKLFF. The CDR3 DNA reads as TGTGCCAGCAAATATCTAGGGGGCGCCGGAGCTGAAAAACTGTTTTTT.

The chain links TRBV6-1 to TRBJ1-2, with 8 bases matching TRBD1. The CDR3 is 18 residues long. V was pared by 1 base and J by 6 bases, with 16 bases of the junction left unmatched. In germline, CDR1 is MNHNS, CDR2 SASEGT. The CDR3 loop reads CASSEDGAGGALVDGYTF. The CDR3 DNA sequence: TGTGCCAGCAGTGAAGATGGGGCAGGGGGCGCACTGGTAGATGGCTACACCTTC.

This chain links TRBV7-9 with TRBJ1-4, with 8 bases that match TRBD1. CDR3 size: 14 residues. Trimming at V came to 7 bases and at J to 8 bases, leaving 9 bases not matched to a gene. Germline V gene lookup returns CDR1 SEHNR and CDR2 FQNEAQ (reference sequence). The CDR3 DNA follows: TGTGCCAGCACACAGGGGGATCGAAGAGAAAAACTGTTTTTT. This encodes CASTQGDRREKLFF.

The V and J genes are TRBV29-1 and TRBJ1-2; 9 positions match TRBD1. The CDR3 spans 13 residues. Germline V gene sequence: CDR1 SQVTM, CDR2 ANQGSEA. J lost 8 bases, V lost 4 bases, and 8 bases had no gene match. The chain's CDR3 is CSVALGQGKGYTF. The DNA of the CDR3 is TGCAGCGTTGCTCTAGGACAGGGGAAGGGCTACACCTTC.

The count of this clone is one. The rearrangement uses TRBV7-9 and TRBJ1-4, with 9 nucleotides matching TRBD1. The CDR3 spans 16 residues. Germline V gene lookup returns CDR1 SEHNR and CDR2 FQNEAQ (reference sequence). V was clipped by 5 bases and J by 0 bases; unmatched bases: 4. The chain's CDR3 is CASSTGTGPTNEKLFF. CDR3 bases: TGTGCCAGCAGCACCGGGACAGGGCCAACTAATGAAAAACTGTTTTTT.

The sample holds a few counts of this clone. The chain combines TRBV20-1 with TRBJ2-7; 8 bases map to TRBD1. V lost 6 bases and J lost 6; bases outside the gene matches: 4. CDR1 is DFQATT and CDR2 is SNEGSKA in the germline V gene (reference sequence). The CDR3 spans 11 residues. CDR3 loop: CSAHDRGEQYF. The CDR3 DNA reads TGCAGTGCCCACGACAGGGGCGAGCAGTACTTC.

The chain couples TRBV5-4 to TRBJ1-1, with a weak D call TRBD1 (5 bases). V lost 4 bases and J 0 bases, leaving 10 bases between the germline ends. The CDR3 is made up of 14 amino acids. Germline V CDR1 and CDR2: SGHNT, YYREEE (reference sequence). The DNA for the CDR3 is TGTGCCAGCAGCATACAGGTTTTGAACACTGAAGCTTTCTTT. Protein product: CASSIQVLNTEAFF.

V usage is TRBV10-3 and J usage is TRBJ2-1; D not resolved. The CDR3 extends over 12 amino acids. Germline-derived CDR1 and CDR2 are ENHRY and SYGVKD. Trimming took off 4 bases at V and 8 bases at J, with 9 bases between the two ends. The CDR3 sequence is CAISGGLDEQFF. In nucleotides, the CDR3 is TGTGCCATCAGTGGAGGTTTGGATGAGCAGTTCTTC.

The V call is TRBV6-1, the J call TRBJ1-3, with D possibly TRBD1 on 5 matching bases. V shed 2 bases and J shed 4 bases, with 6 bases lying between them. In germline, CDR1 is MNHNS, CDR2 SASEGT. This CDR3 spans 13 amino acids. This CDR3 is CASSEQGGNTIYF. As DNA, the CDR3 is TGTGCCAGCAGTGAACAGGGAGGAAACACCATATATTTT.

V gene TRBV7-9 combines with J gene TRBJ2-5, with D perhaps TRBD2 (6 bases). Germline V gene lookup returns CDR1 SEHNR and CDR2 FQNEAQ (reference sequence). The CDR3 is made up of 14 amino acids. Trimming left V 0 bases short and J 5 bases short, with 10 bases between. The CDR3 here is CASSLAREGETQYF. The CDR3 bases are TGTGCCAGCAGCTTAGCGCGGGAAGGGGAGACCCAGTACTTC.

This rearrangement joins TRBV7-2 to TRBJ1-2, with 7 bases that match TRBD1. Losses at the gene ends were 5 bases for V and 4 bases for J; bases not matched to a gene: 13. CDR1 SGHTA and CDR2 FQGNSA come from the germline V gene. The CDR3 is made up of 16 amino acids. CDR3 region: CASSPTRRGPSYGYTF. Here the CDR3 DNA reads TGTGCCAGCAGCCCTACAAGAAGGGGGCCGAGCTATGGCTACACCTTC.

The chain is built from TRBV9 and TRBJ2-1; 7 nucleotides line up with TRBD2. The V gene end was trimmed by 7 bases and the J gene end by 0 bases; junction bases not matched to a gene: 7. Germline values: CDR1 SGDLS, CDR2 YYNGEE. The CDR3 totals 15 residues. CDR3 sequence (DNA): TGTGCCAGCCAGAAGAGCGGGGACTCCTACAATGAGCAGTTCTTC. This codes for CASQKSGDSYNEQFF.

The chain employs TRBV5-8 and TRBJ1-3; a possible D gene is TRBD1 (5 bases). Trimming left V 1 base short and J 0 bases short, with 8 bases between. The V gene's germline CDR1 is SGHTS and CDR2 YDEGEE. CDR3 size: 15 residues. The CDR3 sequence is CASSLTGYSGNTIYF. CDR3 nucleotide sequence: TGTGCCAGCAGCTTGACAGGATACTCTGGAAACACCATATATTTT.

The table lists this clone with many counts. The J gene is TRBJ1-5, the V gene TRBV5-6; no clear D gene. Germline V gene data show CDR1 as SGHDT and CDR2 as YYEEEE. The CDR3 sequence is 13 residues long. The germline V and J ends were trimmed by 4 bases and 2 bases, with 7 bases remaining between them. The CDR3 nucleotides are TGTGCCAGCAGCCCCTATGGCAATCAGCCCCAGCATTTT. Amino acids: CASSPYGNQPQHF.

This chain joins TRBV18 and TRBJ1-1; D remains unclear. Germline V CDR1 and CDR2: KGHSH, LQKENI. This CDR3 has 14 residues. The V gene lost 3 bases and the J gene lost 5 bases, with 13 bases spanning the gap. The CDR3 reads CASSPTPLRTEAFF. CDR3 nucleotides: TGTGCCAGCTCACCGACCCCCCTGCGGACTGAAGCTTTCTTT.

In DNA, the CDR3 is TGTGCCAGCTTGGGTGGACACGGCGGTAGATGGTCCCTCCACTTT. This encodes CASLGGHGGRWSLHF. The chain links TRBV6-1 to TRBJ1-6, with a possible D match to TRBD1 (5 bases). The CDR3 is made up of 15 amino acids. The germline gives CDR1 MNHNS, CDR2 SASEGT. Trimming left V 8 bases short and J 14 bases short, with 25 bases between.

This chain links TRBV11-2 with TRBJ2-5; D possibly corresponds to TRBD2 (5 bases). This CDR3 region has 13 residues. CDR1 and CDR2 (germline): SGHAT, FQNNGV. The V gene lost 1 base and the J gene lost 4 bases, with 7 bases spanning the gap. The CDR3 DNA reads TGTGCCAGCAGCTTAGCGGGGAGAGAGACCCAGTACTTC. This translates into CASSLAGRETQYF.

Here the CDR3 DNA reads TGCGCCAGCAGCTATGCCTCGGGACTAATCCATGAGCAGTTCTTC. Protein product: CASSYASGLIHEQFF. The gene calls are TRBV4-1 and TRBJ2-1, with 7 nucleotides matching TRBD2. V lost 5 bases and J lost 8; bases outside the gene matches: 12. CDR1 and CDR2 (germline): MGHRA, YSYEKL. The CDR3 consists of 15 residues.

The sample holds one count of this clone. V and J are TRBV29-1 and TRBJ2-1; 13 positions agree with TRBD2. Germline CDR1 and CDR2: SQVTM and ANQGSEA. This CDR3 has 16 residues. V lost 6 bases and J lost 2; bases outside the gene matches: 7. CDR3 region: CSVELAGGPTYNEQFF. CDR3 nucleotide sequence: TGCAGCGTAGAACTAGCGGGGGGGCCGACCTACAATGAGCAGTTCTTC.